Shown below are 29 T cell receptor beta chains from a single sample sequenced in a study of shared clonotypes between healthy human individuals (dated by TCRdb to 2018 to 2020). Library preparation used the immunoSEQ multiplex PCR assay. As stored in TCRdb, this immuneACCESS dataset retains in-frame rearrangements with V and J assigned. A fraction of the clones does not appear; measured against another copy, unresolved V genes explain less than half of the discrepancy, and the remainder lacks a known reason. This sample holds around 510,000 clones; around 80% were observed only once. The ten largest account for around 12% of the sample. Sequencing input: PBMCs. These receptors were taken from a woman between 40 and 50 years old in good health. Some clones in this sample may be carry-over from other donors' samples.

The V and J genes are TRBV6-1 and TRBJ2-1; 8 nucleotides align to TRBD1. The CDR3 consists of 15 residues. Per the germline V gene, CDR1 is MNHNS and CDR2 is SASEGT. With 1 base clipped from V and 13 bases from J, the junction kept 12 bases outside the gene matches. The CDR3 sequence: CASSEGGQGIWGQFF. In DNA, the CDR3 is TGTGCCAGCAGTGAAGGTGGACAGGGCATTTGGGGACAGTTCTTC.

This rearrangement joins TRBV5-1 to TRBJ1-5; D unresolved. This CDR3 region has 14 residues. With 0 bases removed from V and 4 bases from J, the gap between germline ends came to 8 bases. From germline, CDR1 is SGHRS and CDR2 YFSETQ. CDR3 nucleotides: TGCGCCAGCAGCTTGGGGCAGCCTAATCAGCCCCAGCATTTT. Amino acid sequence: CASSLGQPNQPQHF.

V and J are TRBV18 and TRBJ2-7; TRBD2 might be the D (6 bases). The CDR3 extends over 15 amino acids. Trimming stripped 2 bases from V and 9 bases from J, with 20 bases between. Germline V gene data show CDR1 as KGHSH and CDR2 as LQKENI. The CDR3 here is CASSPGGLAGLGQYF. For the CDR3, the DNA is TGTGCCAGCTCACCAGGCGGGTTGGCGGGACTGGGGCAGTACTTC.

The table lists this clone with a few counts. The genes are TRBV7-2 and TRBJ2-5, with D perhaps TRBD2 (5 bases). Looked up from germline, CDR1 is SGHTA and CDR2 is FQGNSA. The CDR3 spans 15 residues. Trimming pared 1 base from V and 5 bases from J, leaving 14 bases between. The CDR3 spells CASSLVGLREETQYF. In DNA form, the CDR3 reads TGTGCCAGCAGCTTAGTCGGACTCAGAGAGGAGACCCAGTACTTC. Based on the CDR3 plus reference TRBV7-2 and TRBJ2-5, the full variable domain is GAGVSQSPSNKVTEKGKDVELRCDPISGHTALYWYRQSLGQGLEFLIYFQGNSAPDKSGLPSDRFSAERTGGSVSTLTIQRTQQEDSAVYLCASSLVGLREETQYFGPGTRLLVL.

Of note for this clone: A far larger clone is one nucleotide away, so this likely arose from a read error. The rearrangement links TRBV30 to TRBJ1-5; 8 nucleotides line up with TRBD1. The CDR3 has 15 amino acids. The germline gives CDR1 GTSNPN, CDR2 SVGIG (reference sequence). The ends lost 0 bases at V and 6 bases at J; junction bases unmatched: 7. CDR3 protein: CAWSVWAGGGQPQHF. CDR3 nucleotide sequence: TGTGCCTGGAGTGTCTGGGCAGGGGGCGGTCAGCCCCAGCATTTT. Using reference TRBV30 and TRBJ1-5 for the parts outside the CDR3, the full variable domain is SQTIHQWPATLVQPVGSPLSLECTVEGTSNPNLYWYRQAAGRGLQLLFYSVGIGQISSEVPQNLSASRPQDRQFILSSKKLLLSDSGFYLCAWSVWAGGGQPQHFGDGTRLSIL.

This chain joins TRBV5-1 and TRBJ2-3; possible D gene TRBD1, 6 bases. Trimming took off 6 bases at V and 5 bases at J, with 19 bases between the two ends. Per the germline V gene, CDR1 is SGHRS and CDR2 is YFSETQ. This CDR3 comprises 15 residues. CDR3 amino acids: CASIIRGHQGDTQYF. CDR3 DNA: TGCGCCAGCATCATCCGGGGACACCAGGGAGATACGCAGTATTTT. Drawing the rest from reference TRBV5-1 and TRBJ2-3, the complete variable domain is KAGVTQTPRYLIKTRGQQVTLSCSPISGHRSVSWYQQTPGQGLQFLFEYFSETQRNKGNFPGRFSGRQFSNSRSEMNVSTLELGDSALYLCASIIRGHQGDTQYFGPGTRLTVL.

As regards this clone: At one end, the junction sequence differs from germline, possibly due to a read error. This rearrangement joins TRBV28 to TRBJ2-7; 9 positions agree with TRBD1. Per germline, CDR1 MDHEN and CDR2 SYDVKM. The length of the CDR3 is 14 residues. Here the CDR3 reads CASSLTGQGKTLVF. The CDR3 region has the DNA TGTGCCAGCAGTTTAACGGGACAGGGTAAGACTTTGGTCTTC.

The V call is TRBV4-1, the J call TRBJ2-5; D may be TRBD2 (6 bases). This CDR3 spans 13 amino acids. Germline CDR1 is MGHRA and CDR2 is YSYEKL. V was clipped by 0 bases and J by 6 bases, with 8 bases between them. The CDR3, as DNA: TGCGCCAGCAGCCAAGAGGAGGGGCAGACCCAGTACTTC. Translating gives CASSQEEGQTQYF.

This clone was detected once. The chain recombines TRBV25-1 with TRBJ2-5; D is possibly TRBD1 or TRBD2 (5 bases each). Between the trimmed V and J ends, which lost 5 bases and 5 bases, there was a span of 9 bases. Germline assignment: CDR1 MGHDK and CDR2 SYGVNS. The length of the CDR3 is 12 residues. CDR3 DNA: TGTGCCAGCAGTCGCAGGGACGAGACCCAGTACTTC. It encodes CASSRRDETQYF.

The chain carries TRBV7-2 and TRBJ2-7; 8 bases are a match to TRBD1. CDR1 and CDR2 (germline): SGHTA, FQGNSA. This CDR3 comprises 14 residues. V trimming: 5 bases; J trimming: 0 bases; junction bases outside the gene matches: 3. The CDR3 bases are TGTGCCAGCAGCCCGGGACAGGCCTCCTACGAGCAGTACTTC. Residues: CASSPGQASYEQYF.

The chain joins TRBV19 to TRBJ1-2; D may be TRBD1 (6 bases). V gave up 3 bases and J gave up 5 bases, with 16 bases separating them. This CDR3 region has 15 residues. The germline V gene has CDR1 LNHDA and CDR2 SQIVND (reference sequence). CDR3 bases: TGTGCCAGTAGTATTTCGGGAAAGGGGGGATATGGCTACACCTTC. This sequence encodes CASSISGKGGYGYTF.

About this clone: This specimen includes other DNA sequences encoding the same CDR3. Here the CDR3 reads CASSPGTGVEKLFF. CDR3 bases: TGTGCCAGCAGCCCCGGGACAGGGGTTGAAAAACTGTTTTTT. The gene calls are TRBV6-6 and TRBJ1-4, with 10 bases that match TRBD1. The germline V gene has CDR1 MNHNY and CDR2 SVGAGI (reference sequence). After removal of 6 bases from V and 7 bases from J, the junction contained 5 bases not matched to a gene. The CDR3 sequence is 14 residues long.

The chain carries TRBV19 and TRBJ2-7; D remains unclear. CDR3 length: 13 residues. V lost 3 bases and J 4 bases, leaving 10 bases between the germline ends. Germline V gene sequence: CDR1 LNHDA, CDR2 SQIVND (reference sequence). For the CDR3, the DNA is TGTGCCAGTAGTATCGGGCGACTGTACGAGCAGTACTTC. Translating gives CASSIGRLYEQYF.

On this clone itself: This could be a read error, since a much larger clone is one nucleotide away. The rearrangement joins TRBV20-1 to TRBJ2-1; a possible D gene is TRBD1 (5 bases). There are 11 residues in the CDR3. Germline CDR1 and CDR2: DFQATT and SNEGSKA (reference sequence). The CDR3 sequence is CSARWGSRAVF. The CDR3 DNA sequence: TGCAGTGCTAGATGGGGCTCAAGGGCGGTCTTC.

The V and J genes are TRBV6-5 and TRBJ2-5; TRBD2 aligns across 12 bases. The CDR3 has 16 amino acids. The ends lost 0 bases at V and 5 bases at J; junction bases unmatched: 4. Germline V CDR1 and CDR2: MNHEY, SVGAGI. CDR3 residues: CASSYSTSGRVETQYF. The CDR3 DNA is TGTGCCAGCAGTTACTCGACTAGCGGGAGAGTTGAGACCCAGTACTTC.

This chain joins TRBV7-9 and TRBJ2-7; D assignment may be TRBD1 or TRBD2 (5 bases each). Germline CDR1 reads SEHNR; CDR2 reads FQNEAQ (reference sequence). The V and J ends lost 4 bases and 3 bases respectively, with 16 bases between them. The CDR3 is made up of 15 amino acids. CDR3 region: CASSSWTPGFYEQYF. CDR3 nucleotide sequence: TGTGCCAGCAGCTCCTGGACACCGGGATTCTACGAGCAGTACTTC.

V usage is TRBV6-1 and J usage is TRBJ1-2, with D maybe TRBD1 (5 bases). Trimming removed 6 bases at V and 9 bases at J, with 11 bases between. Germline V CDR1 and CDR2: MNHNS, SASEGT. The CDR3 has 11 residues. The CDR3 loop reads CASSQGVSYTF. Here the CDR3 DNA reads TGTGCCAGCAGCCAGGGAGTGAGCTACACCTTC.

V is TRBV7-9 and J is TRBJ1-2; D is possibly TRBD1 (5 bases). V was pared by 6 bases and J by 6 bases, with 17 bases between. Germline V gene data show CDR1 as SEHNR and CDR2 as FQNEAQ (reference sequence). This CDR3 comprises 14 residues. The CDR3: CASSSSGSLHGYTF. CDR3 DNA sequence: TGTGCCAGCAGTTCATCAGGGTCCCTACATGGCTACACCTTC.

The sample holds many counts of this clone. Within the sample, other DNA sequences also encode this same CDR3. The CDR3 protein is CASSLEGNTEAFF. The DNA of the CDR3 is TGTGCCAGCAGCTTGGAAGGGAACACTGAAGCTTTCTTT. V gene TRBV5-7 combines with J gene TRBJ1-1; D unclear. TRBV5-7 is annotated as an ORF whose role is uncertain. This CDR3 region has 13 residues. V was shortened by 0 bases and J by 1 base, with 4 bases between the two germline ends.

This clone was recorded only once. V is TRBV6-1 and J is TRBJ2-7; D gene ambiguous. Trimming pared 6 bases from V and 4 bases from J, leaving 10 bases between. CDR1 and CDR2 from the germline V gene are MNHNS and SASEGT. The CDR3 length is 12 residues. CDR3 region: CASSPLGYEQYF. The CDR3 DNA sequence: TGTGCCAGCAGCCCCCTAGGATACGAGCAGTACTTC.

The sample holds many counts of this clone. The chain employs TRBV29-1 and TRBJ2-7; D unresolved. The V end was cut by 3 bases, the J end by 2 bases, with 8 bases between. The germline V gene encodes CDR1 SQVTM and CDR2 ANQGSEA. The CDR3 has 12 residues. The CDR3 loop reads CSVEVSTYEQYF. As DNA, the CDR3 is TGCAGCGTTGAGGTCAGTACCTACGAGCAGTACTTC.

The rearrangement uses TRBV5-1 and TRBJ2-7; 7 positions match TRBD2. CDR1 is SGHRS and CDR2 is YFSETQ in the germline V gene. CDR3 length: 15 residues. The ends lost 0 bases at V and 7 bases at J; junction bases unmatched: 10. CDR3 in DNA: TGCGCCAGCAGCTTGGCCTCGGGAGGCCCAAAGGAGCAGTACTTC. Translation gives CASSLASGGPKEQYF.

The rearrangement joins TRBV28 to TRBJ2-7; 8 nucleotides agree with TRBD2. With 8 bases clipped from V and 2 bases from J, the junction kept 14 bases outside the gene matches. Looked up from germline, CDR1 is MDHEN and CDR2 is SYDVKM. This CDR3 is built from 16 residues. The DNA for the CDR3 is TGTGCCAGCCGGGAGGGGTCGGTCCCAAGACCCTACGAGCAGTACTTC. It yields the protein CASREGSVPRPYEQYF.

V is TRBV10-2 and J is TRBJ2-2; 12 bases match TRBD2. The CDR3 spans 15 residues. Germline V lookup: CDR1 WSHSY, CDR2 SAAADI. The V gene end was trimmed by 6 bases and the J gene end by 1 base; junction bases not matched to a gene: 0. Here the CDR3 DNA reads TGCGCCAGCAGACTAGCGGGAGGGAACACCGGGGAGCTGTTTTTT. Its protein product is CASRLAGGNTGELFF.

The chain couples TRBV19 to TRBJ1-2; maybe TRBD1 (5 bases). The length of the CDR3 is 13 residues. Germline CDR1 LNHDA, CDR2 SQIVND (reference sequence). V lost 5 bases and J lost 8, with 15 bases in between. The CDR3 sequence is CASSPLGERGYTF. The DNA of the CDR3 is TGTGCCAGTAGTCCCCTAGGGGAGCGGGGCTACACCTTC.

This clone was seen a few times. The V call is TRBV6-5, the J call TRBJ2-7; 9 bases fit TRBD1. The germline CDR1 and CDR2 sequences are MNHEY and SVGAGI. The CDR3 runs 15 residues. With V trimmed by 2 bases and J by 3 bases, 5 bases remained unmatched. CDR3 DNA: TGTGCCAGCAGTTACAGGGGACAGGGAGTCTACGAGCAGTACTTC. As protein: CASSYRGQGVYEQYF.

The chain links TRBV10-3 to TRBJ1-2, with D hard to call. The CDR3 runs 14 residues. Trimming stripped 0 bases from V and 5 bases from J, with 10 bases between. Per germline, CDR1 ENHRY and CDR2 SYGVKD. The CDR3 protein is CAISESRSRYGYTF. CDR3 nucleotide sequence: TGTGCCATCAGTGAGTCTAGGTCCCGTTATGGCTACACCTTC.

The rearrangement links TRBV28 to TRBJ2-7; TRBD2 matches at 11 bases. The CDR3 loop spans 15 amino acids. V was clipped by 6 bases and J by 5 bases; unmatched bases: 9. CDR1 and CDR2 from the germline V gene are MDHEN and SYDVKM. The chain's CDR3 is CASSSGLAGSHEQYF. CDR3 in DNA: TGTGCCAGCAGCTCCGGACTAGCGGGTTCCCACGAGCAGTACTTC.

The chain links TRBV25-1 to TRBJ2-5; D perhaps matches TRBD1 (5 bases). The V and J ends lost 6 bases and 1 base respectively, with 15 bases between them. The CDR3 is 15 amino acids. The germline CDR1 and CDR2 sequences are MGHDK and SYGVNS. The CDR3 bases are TGTGCCAGCAGAGATTTAAGGGGAAGCCAAGAGACCCAGTACTTC. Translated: CASRDLRGSQETQYF. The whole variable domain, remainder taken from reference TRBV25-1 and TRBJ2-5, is EADIYQTPRYLVIGTGKKITLECSQTMGHDKMYWYQQDPGMELHLIHYSYGVNSTEKGDLSSESTVSRIRTEHFPLTLESARPSHTSQYLCASRDLRGSQETQYFGPGTRLLVL.